This T cell receptor beta chain was documented in a study of low-dose radiotherapy and immunotherapy resistance in tumors. As for the study in general: A dose of 300 mg of oral aspirin was taken by patients daily for four cycles from cycle 1 day 1.

Gene-specific TRAV and TRBV primers were used for first-strand cDNA, covering alpha and beta chains. TCRs were put through approximately 20 PCR cycles of amplification with Phusion. A constant-region primer and the V-primer adapter served as the primer pair. Amplification of the isolated mRNA used in vitro transcription. TCRdb fed the reads into MiXCR, producing one record per CDR3 protein. The table lists 35,000 to 50,000 distinct CDR3 sequences, roughly 28% of them singletons. Time point described: before trial treatment. The donors, trial participants, received nivolumab, ipilimumab, aspirin, low-dose cyclophosphamide and low-dose radiotherapy. The germline gives CDR1 GTSNPN, CDR2 SVGIG (reference sequence). Trimming left V 5 bases short and J 7 bases short, with 11 bases between. The CDR3 runs 11 residues. This clonotype was detected many times.

The sample here was PBMCs, taken before treatment. The chain joins TRBV30 to TRBJ1-1; D not resolved. This clonotype was sampled from a male donor with gallbladder cancer. CDR3 nucleotides: TGTGCCTGGTCCCCTACCCGTGAAGCTTTCTTT. Translating it yields CAWSPTREAFF.